The TCR beta chain described here comes from a study of vaccination effects on CD4 cells after COVID-19. Overall study results and limits: After vaccination, at late timepoints, clones induced by infection and by vaccine contracted markedly.

Comments on this clone: Its target is not known.

Per germline, CDR1 GTSNPN and CDR2 SVGIG (reference sequence). V was pared by 2 bases and J by 4 bases, with 10 bases between. The length of the CDR3 is 13 residues. Repertoires were generated with immunoSEQ multiplex PCR, while TCRdb's copy carries only in-frame clones and drops some. The top ten hold less than 4% of the sample, which has about 63,000 clones, about 79% seen once. Sequencing was preceded by expansion of antigen-specific CD4+ T cells with viral peptide pools in the ViraFEST assay. It was after nine to ten days of culture that CD4+ T cells were isolated. Each vaccine recipient was nucleocapsid antibody negative and had no prior SARS-CoV-2 infection. A few million PBMC were seeded per well and grown in the presence of around 10 IU/ml IL-2 and 10 ug/ml peptides. Cultures received IL-2 medium that replaced half the medium on days 3 and 7.

The source is a human donor who received a COVID-19 vaccine. The sample was CD4+ T cells from PBMCs cultured with HCoV-OC43 spike peptides, taken before COVID-19 vaccination. As to subset: HCoV-OC43 spike overlapping peptide pool stimulation. The rearrangement uses TRBV30 and TRBJ2-3; D unclear. Here the CDR3 reads CAWSPGRSDTQYF. The DNA of the CDR3 is TGTGCCTGGAGTCCTGGACGGTCAGATACGCAGTATTTT.